The entry below describes one TCR beta chain. The read is 3 residues too short to cover the CDR3 end, so that end is filled in from the germline J gene. Profiled with immunoSEQ multiplex PCR; TCRdb holds only in-frame clones, not every one. The sample has about 30,000 clones. Germline V CDR1 and CDR2: DFQATT, SNEGSKA (reference sequence). CDR3 length: 16 amino acids. With V trimmed by 6 bases and J by 4 bases, 12 bases remained unmatched. This entry is derived from a study of T cells in women clearing cervical HPV infection. Sequencing was done on a sample of blood buffy coat. The clonotype originates from a woman between 18 and 69 years old with a cervical HPV16 infection that either progressed to CIN3+ or cleared (not recorded which). The chain has TRBV20-1 and TRBJ2-5, with TRBD2 matching 12 bases. CDR3 sequence reads: CSARGWTSGIRETQYF. The part of the CDR3 DNA that was read is TGCAGTGCGAGGGGTTGGACTAGCGGGATCAGAGAGACC.